This T cell receptor beta chain originates from a study of T cell changes during pregnancy in multiple sclerosis. Profiling relied on immunoSEQ multiplex PCR, and the TCRdb table lists in-frame clones only, not all of them. The sample yields 100,000 to 140,000 clones, about nine tenths seen once. The sample was peripheral blood, taken in the third trimester of pregnancy. The clonotype comes from a female donor in good health, enrolled as a control in a pregnancy study.

DNA for the CDR3: TGTGCCAGCTCTCTCTCCTTAGACAATGAGCAGTTCTTC. Residues: CASSLSLDNEQFF. V is TRBV18 and J is TRBJ2-1, with D uncertain. This CDR3 contains 13 residues. The germline V gene encodes CDR1 KGHSH and CDR2 LQKENI. V gave up 6 bases and J gave up 5 bases, with 11 bases separating them.